The 21 T cell receptor beta chains reported below all come from one sample, sequenced in a study of OX40 agonist ivuxolimab in advanced cancers. The method was immunoSEQ multiplex PCR; TCRdb's version includes in-frame clones alone and lacks a portion of them. The data hold approximately 58,000 clones, with about 80% observed a single time. This specimen was CD4+ or CD8+ T cells sorted from blood, taken in a trial of the OX40 agonist ivuxolimab. Receptor source: an adult with an advanced solid tumor such as melanoma, head and neck, liver or kidney cancer.

V is TRBV7-6 and J is TRBJ2-5; 7 positions match TRBD1. V shed 5 bases, J shed 2 bases, and the junction held 8 bases outside the gene matches. This CDR3 region has 15 residues. The V gene's germline CDR1 is SGHVS and CDR2 FNYEAQ. The CDR3: CASSLRGQAQETQYF. For the CDR3, the DNA is TGTGCCAGCAGCCTCCGAGGACAGGCACAAGAGACCCAGTACTTC.

The chain links TRBV5-4 to TRBJ2-2; 9 bases are a match to TRBD1. The V gene's germline CDR1 is SGHNT and CDR2 YYREEE (reference sequence). The CDR3 spans 15 residues. V lost 4 bases and J lost 5; bases outside the gene matches: 6. The CDR3 region has the DNA TGTGCCAGCAGCCAGGGGACAGGGAGTACCGGGGAGCTGTTTTTT. The encoded protein is CASSQGTGSTGELFF.

This clone was observed a few times. The chain links TRBV19 to TRBJ2-5; D gene uncertain. This CDR3 comprises 13 residues. Germline V CDR1 and CDR2: LNHDA, SQIVND (reference sequence). V lost 3 bases, J lost 4 bases, and 9 bases lay in between. CDR3 bases: TGTGCCAGTAGTATGTCACATGGAGAGACCCAGTACTTC. Its protein is CASSMSHGETQYF.

This clone has a single count. The chain is built from TRBV27 and TRBJ1-1; 8 bases agree with TRBD1. The V and J ends lost 6 bases and 1 base, in that order; junction bases with no gene match: 7. This CDR3 comprises 15 residues. Germline values: CDR1 MNHEY, CDR2 SMNVEV (reference sequence). The DNA for the CDR3 is TGTGCCAGCAGGACTGAAGGACAGGGGAACACTGAAGCTTTCTTT. Amino acid sequence: CASRTEGQGNTEAFF.

J is TRBJ1-1 and V is TRBV11-2, with 9 bases identical to TRBD1. CDR1 SGHAT and CDR2 FQNNGV come from the germline V gene. V shed 2 bases and J 5 bases; nucleotides not matched to a gene: 12. This CDR3 region has 17 residues. CDR3 sequence: CASSLRVGTGPGTEAFF. The CDR3 DNA reads as TGTGCCAGCAGCTTAAGGGTTGGGACAGGGCCTGGTACTGAAGCTTTCTTT.

This clone was seen just once. The chain couples TRBV29-1 to TRBJ2-1; no definite D call. The CDR3 totals 17 residues. The V end was cut by 6 bases, the J end by 0 bases, with 21 bases between. Germline CDR1 SQVTM, CDR2 ANQGSEA. CDR3 loop: CSVASLSGNPSYNEQFF. For the CDR3, the DNA is TGCAGCGTAGCGTCCCTCTCTGGGAATCCCTCCTACAATGAGCAGTTCTTC.

A remark on this clone: A much larger clone differs by one base, so this may be a read error. The chain recombines TRBV7-8 with TRBJ1-1, with D uncertain. CDR3 length equals 11 residues. V dropped 6 bases and J dropped 1 base, with 3 bases sitting between them. Germline V lookup: CDR1 SGHVS, CDR2 FQNEAQ. This chain's CDR3 is CASRRNTEAFF. The DNA for the CDR3 is TGTGCCAGCAGGAGGAACACTGAAGCTTTCTTT.

The CDR3 DNA sequence: TGTGCCAGCAGCCGACTGGAGACCCAGTACTTC. Its translation is CASSRLETQYF. This chain uses TRBV6-1 with TRBJ2-5; no clear D. The CDR3 has 11 residues. The germline CDR1 and CDR2 sequences are MNHNS and SASEGT. V lost 6 bases and J 5 bases, leaving 7 bases between the germline ends.

This clone was found a few times. The V call is TRBV7-3, the J call TRBJ2-1; 7 bases align to TRBD1. The CDR3 is made up of 13 amino acids. In germline, CDR1 is SGHTA, CDR2 FQGTGA. The J segment lost 4 bases and the V segment lost 5 bases, leaving 2 bases of the junction unmatched. CDR3 loop: CASSVGQYNEQFF. Written as DNA, the CDR3 is TGTGCCAGCAGCGTGGGACAGTACAATGAGCAGTTCTTC.

The genes are TRBV6-6 and TRBJ1-2; 7 positions match TRBD1. CDR3 length: 13 amino acids. The J segment lost 3 bases and the V segment lost 2 bases, leaving 0 bases of the junction unmatched. Germline CDR1 and CDR2: MNHNY and SVGAGI (reference sequence). The CDR3 is CASSYGTDYGYTF. The DNA for the CDR3 is TGTGCCAGCAGTTACGGGACAGACTATGGCTACACCTTC.

The gene calls are TRBV6-1 and TRBJ1-1; 8 positions agree with TRBD1. The V segment lost 8 bases and the J segment 4 bases; nucleotides outside the gene matches: 9. CDR1 and CDR2 (germline): MNHNS, SASEGT. This CDR3 spans 14 amino acids. The CDR3 here is CASRETGVSTEAFF. The CDR3 region has the DNA TGTGCCAGCCGCGAGACAGGGGTGAGCACTGAAGCTTTCTTT.

This chain joins TRBV28 and TRBJ1-1, with 8 positions matching TRBD1. V gave up 5 bases and J gave up 1 base; unmatched junction bases: 6. This CDR3 spans 15 amino acids. Germline V CDR1 and CDR2: MDHEN, SYDVKM. The CDR3 spells CASSPPGQGNTEAFF. In DNA, the CDR3 is TGTGCCAGCAGTCCCCCCGGACAGGGGAACACTGAAGCTTTCTTT.

This chain joins TRBV19 and TRBJ1-2, with a tentative D call TRBD1 (6 bases). The CDR3 extends over 15 amino acids. Between the trimmed V and J ends, which lost 0 bases and 6 bases, there was a span of 14 bases. Germline assignment: CDR1 LNHDA and CDR2 SQIVND (reference sequence). CDR3 protein: CASSIDFVAGDGYTF. CDR3 sequence (DNA): TGTGCCAGTAGTATAGATTTTGTGGCAGGGGATGGCTACACCTTC.

V usage is TRBV2 and J usage is TRBJ2-2; no clear D. V was shortened by 5 bases and J by 6 bases, with 4 bases between the two germline ends. Per the germline V gene, CDR1 is SNHLY and CDR2 is FYNNEI. The CDR3 has 11 residues. For the CDR3, the DNA is TGTGCCAGCAGTCCCCCCGGGGAGCTGTTTTTT. It codes for CASSPPGELFF. Looking up the rest from reference TRBV2 and TRBJ2-2 gives the full variable domain: EPEVTQTPSHQVTQMGQEVILRCVPISNHLYFYWYRQILGQKVEFLVSFYNNEISEKSEIFDDQFSVERPDGSNFTLKIRSTKLEDSAMYFCASSPPGELFFGEGSRLTVL.

V usage is TRBV30 and J usage is TRBJ1-5; 8 nucleotides agree with TRBD1. The CDR3 totals 15 residues. V gave up 3 bases and J gave up 3 bases; unmatched junction bases: 7. Germline V gene data show CDR1 as GTSNPN and CDR2 as SVGIG (reference sequence). The CDR3 nucleotides read TGTGCCTGGAGGGGGACAGGAGATTTCAATCAGCCCCAGCATTTT. Its translation: CAWRGTGDFNQPQHF.

The V gene is TRBV7-2, the J gene TRBJ2-1, with D possibly being TRBD1 (6 bases). V lost 0 bases, J lost 1 base, and 7 bases lay in between. CDR3 size: 15 residues. Looked up from germline, CDR1 is SGHTA and CDR2 is FQGNSA. In DNA form, the CDR3 reads TGTGCCAGCAGCTTAGCGCAGGGGTCCTACAATGAGCAGTTCTTC. This translates into CASSLAQGSYNEQFF.

This chain joins TRBV2 and TRBJ1-4; D uncertain. In germline, CDR1 is SNHLY, CDR2 FYNNEI. With 7 bases removed from V and 8 bases from J, the gap between germline ends came to 17 bases. The CDR3 consists of 14 residues. The CDR3 reads CASTSDGLGEKLFF. The DNA of the CDR3 is TGTGCCAGCACTTCGGACGGCTTAGGGGAAAAACTGTTTTTT.

V usage is TRBV28 and J usage is TRBJ1-2; D not resolved. The CDR3 length is 14 residues. The V and J ends lost 5 bases and 4 bases respectively, with 14 bases between them. In germline, CDR1 is MDHEN, CDR2 SYDVKM. The CDR3: CASSPFDPSYGYTF. The CDR3 nucleotides are TGTGCCAGCAGTCCCTTTGACCCCTCCTATGGCTACACCTTC.

This sequence joins TRBV30 and TRBJ2-7, with D maybe TRBD1 (6 bases). Trimming removed 5 bases at V and 4 bases at J, with 15 bases between. This CDR3 has 13 amino acids. CDR1 and CDR2 (germline): GTSNPN, SVGIG (reference sequence). The CDR3 loop is CAWGRTAGYEQYF. The DNA of the CDR3 is TGTGCCTGGGGGCGGACAGCCGGGTACGAGCAGTACTTC.

The chain uses TRBV5-1 and TRBJ1-2; D might be TRBD1 (5 bases). The ends were cut back, 4 bases at V and 4 bases at J, with 17 bases in the middle. Germline CDR1 SGHRS, CDR2 YFSETQ. This CDR3 contains 15 residues. The CDR3 loop is CASSLDHGAAYGYTF. In DNA form, the CDR3 reads TGCGCCAGCAGCCTGGACCACGGGGCCGCCTATGGCTACACCTTC. The full variable domain, its missing parts supplied by reference TRBV5-1 and TRBJ1-2, is KAGVTQTPRYLIKTRGQQVTLSCSPISGHRSVSWYQQTPGQGLQFLFEYFSETQRNKGNFPGRFSGRQFSNSRSEMNVSTLELGDSALYLCASSLDHGAAYGYTFGSGTRLTVV.

V and J are TRBV21-1 and TRBJ2-2; TRBD1 was called by the table and not checked on the DNA. TRBV21-1 is a documented pseudogene. The CDR3 contains 18 residues. CDR3 protein: CASNFRPGQPQNTGELFF. DNA for the CDR3: TGTGCCAGCAACTTCCGTCCGGGACAACCTCAGAACACCGGGGAGCTGTTTTTT.